The T cell receptor beta chain under discussion was sequenced for a study of blood T cell repertoires in COVID-19. Germline lookup yields CDR1 SEHNR and CDR2 FQNEAQ (reference sequence). The CDR3 has 15 amino acids. V was trimmed by 1 base and J by 4 bases, leaving 14 bases between them. Some clones are missing from TCRdb's copy, which holds only in-frame ones; the method was immunoSEQ multiplex PCR. Seen here are roughly 15,000 clones, 81% observed once, and the top ten hold around 30%. The V call is TRBV7-9, the J call TRBJ2-7, with TRBD2 as a possible D gene (7 bases). Sequencing input: peripheral blood. The clonotype was recovered from a human donor in a cohort sampled during active COVID-19. CDR3 amino acids: CASSLDRGARYEQYF. The CDR3 DNA follows: TGTGCCAGCAGCTTAGATCGGGGGGCGCGTTACGAGCAGTACTTC.